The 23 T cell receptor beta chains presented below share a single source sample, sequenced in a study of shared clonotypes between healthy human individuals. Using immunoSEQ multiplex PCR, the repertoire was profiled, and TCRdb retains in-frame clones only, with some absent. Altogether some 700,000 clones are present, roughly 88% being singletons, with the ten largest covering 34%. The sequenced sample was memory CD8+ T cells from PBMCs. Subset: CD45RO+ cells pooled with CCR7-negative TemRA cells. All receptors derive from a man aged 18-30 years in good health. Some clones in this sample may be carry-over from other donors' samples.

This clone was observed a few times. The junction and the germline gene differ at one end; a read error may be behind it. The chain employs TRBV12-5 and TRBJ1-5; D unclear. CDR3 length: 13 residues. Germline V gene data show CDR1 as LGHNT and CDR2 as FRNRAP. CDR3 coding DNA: TGTGCTAGCGGTTATGGGGGCAATCAGCCCCAGCATTTT. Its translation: CASGYGGNQPQHF. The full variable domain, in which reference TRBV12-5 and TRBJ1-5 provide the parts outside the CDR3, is DARVTQTPRHKVTEMGQEVTMRCQPILGHNTVFWYRQTMMQGLELLAYFRNRAPLDDSGMPKDRFSAEMPDATLATLKIQPSEPRDSAVYFCASGYGGNQPQHFGDGTRLSIL.

The CDR3 protein is CASSLAVGRRYNEVQFF. Here the CDR3 DNA reads TGTGCCAGCAGCTTAGCGGTCGGACGGAGGTACAATGAGGTGCAGTTCTTC. The chain couples TRBV7-8 to TRBJ2-1; D possibly corresponds to TRBD2 (5 bases). The CDR3 length is 17 residues. Between the trimmed V and J ends, which lost 0 bases and 12 bases, there was a span of 24 bases. The germline CDR1 and CDR2 sequences are SGHVS and FQNEAQ.

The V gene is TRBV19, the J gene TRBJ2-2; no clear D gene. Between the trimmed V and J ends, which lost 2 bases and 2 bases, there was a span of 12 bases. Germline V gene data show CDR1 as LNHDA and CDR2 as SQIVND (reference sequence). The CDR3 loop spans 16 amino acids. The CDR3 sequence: CASSIRTALNTGELFF. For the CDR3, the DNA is TGTGCCAGTAGTATAAGAACAGCTCTCAACACCGGGGAGCTGTTTTTT.

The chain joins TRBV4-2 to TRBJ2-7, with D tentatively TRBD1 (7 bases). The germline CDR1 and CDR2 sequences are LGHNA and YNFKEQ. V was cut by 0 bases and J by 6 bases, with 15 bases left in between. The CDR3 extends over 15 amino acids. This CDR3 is CASSQDSRGVGEQYF. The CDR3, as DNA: TGTGCCAGCAGCCAAGATTCCAGGGGGGTGGGCGAGCAGTACTTC.

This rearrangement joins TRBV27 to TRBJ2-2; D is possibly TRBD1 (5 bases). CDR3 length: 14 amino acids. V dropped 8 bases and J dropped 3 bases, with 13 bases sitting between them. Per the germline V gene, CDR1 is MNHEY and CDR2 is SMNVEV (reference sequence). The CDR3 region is CASAPQVDTGELFF. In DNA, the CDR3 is TGTGCCAGCGCCCCACAGGTCGACACCGGGGAGCTGTTTTTT.

CDR3 in amino acids: CASSLNSIYEQYF. The CDR3, as DNA: TGTGCCAGCAGCTTAAATAGCATCTACGAGCAGTACTTC. The rearrangement links TRBV7-2 to TRBJ2-7; D unclear. The CDR3 runs to 13 residues. Germline values: CDR1 SGHTA, CDR2 FQGNSA. Trimming took off 2 bases at V and 3 bases at J, with 8 bases between the two ends.

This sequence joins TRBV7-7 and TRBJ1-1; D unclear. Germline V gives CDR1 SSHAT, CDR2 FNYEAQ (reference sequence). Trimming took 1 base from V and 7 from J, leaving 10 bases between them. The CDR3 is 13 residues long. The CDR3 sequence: CASSLVRTSEAFF. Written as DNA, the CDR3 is TGTGCCAGCAGCTTAGTGCGGACGAGTGAAGCTTTCTTT.

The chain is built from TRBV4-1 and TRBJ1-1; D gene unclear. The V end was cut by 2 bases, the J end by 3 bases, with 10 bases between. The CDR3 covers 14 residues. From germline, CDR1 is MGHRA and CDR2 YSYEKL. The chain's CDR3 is CASSQPPIDTEAFF. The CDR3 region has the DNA TGCGCCAGCAGCCAACCCCCGATTGACACTGAAGCTTTCTTT.

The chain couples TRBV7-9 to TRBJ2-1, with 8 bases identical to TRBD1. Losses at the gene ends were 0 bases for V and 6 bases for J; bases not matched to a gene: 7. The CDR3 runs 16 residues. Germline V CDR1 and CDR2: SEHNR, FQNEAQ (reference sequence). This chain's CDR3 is CASSLAPGTGVNEQFF. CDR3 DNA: TGTGCCAGCAGCTTAGCCCCCGGGACAGGCGTCAATGAGCAGTTCTTC.

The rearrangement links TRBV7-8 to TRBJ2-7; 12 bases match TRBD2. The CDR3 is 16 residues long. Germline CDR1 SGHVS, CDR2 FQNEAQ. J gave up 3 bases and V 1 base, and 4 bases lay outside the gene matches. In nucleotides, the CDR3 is TGTGCCAGCAGCTTAGTGACTAGCGGGGGTGTCTACGAGCAGTACTTC. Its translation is CASSLVTSGGVYEQYF.

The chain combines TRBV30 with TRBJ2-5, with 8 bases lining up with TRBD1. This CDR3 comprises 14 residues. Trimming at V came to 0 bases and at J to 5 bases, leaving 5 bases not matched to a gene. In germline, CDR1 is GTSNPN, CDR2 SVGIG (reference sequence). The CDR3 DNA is TGTGCCTGGAGTGTATCAGGGGGCGCGGAGACCCAGTACTTC. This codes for CAWSVSGGAETQYF.

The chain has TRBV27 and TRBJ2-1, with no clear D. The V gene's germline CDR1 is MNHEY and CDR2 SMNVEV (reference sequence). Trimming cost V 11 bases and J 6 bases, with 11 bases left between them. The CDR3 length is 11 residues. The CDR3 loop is CASRFANEQFF. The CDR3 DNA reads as TGTGCCTCGCGTTTCGCCAATGAGCAGTTCTTC.

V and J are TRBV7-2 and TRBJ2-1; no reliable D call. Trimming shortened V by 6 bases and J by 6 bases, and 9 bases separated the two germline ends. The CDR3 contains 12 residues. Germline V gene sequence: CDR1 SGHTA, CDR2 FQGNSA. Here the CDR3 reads CASRPPGNEQFF. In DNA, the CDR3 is TGTGCCAGCAGGCCCCCGGGCAATGAGCAGTTCTTC. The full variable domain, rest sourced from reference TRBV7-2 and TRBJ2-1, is GAGVSQSPSNKVTEKGKDVELRCDPISGHTALYWYRQSLGQGLEFLIYFQGNSAPDKSGLPSDRFSAERTGGSVSTLTIQRTQQEDSAVYLCASRPPGNEQFFGPGTRLTVL.

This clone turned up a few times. The CDR3 loop reads CSVDPFPLTGPNTEAFF. In DNA, the CDR3 is TGCAGCGTTGACCCGTTCCCTCTGACAGGGCCGAACACTGAAGCTTTCTTT. The rearrangement joins TRBV29-1 to TRBJ1-1; the match to TRBD1 covers 7 bases. The CDR3 is made up of 17 amino acids. CDR1 is SQVTM and CDR2 is ANQGSEA in the germline V gene. The ends lost 3 bases at V and 1 base at J; junction bases unmatched: 14.

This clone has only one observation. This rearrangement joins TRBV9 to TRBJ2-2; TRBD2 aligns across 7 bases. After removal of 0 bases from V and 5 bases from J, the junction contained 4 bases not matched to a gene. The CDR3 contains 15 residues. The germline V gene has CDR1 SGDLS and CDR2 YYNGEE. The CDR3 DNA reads TGTGCCAGCAGCGTAGGGGGCGGGAGAACCGGGGAGCTGTTTTTT. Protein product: CASSVGGGRTGELFF.

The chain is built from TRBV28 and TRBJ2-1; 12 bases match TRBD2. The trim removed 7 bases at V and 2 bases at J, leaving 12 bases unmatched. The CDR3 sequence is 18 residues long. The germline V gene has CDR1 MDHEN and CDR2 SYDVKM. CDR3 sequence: CASTLGPTSGRTYNEQFF. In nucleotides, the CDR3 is TGTGCCAGCACCCTAGGGCCAACTAGCGGGAGGACCTACAATGAGCAGTTCTTC.

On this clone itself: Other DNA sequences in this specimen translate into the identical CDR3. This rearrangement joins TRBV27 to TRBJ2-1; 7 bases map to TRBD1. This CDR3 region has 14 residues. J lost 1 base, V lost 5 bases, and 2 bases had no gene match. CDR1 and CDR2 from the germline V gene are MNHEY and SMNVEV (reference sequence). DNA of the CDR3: TGTGCCAGCAGTCTACAGGGGTCCTACAATGAGCAGTTCTTC. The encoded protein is CASSLQGSYNEQFF.

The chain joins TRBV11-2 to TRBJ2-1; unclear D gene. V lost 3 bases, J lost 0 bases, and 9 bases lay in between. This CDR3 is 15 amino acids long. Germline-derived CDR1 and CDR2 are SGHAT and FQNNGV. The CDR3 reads CASSLLSSSYNEQFF. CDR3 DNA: TGTGCCAGCAGCTTGCTGTCAAGCTCCTACAATGAGCAGTTCTTC.

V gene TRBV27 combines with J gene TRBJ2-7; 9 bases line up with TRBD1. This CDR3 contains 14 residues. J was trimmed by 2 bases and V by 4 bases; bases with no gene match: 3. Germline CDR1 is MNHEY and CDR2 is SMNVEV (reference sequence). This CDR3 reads CASSWGQGTYEQYF. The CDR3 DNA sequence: TGTGCCAGCAGTTGGGGACAGGGTACCTACGAGCAGTACTTC.

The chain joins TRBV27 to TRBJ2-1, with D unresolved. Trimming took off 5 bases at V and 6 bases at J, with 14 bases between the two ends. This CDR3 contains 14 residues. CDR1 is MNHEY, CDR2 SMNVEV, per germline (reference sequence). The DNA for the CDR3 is TGTGCCAGCAGTCCTAGAGCCTACAGCAATGAGCAGTTCTTC. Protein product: CASSPRAYSNEQFF.

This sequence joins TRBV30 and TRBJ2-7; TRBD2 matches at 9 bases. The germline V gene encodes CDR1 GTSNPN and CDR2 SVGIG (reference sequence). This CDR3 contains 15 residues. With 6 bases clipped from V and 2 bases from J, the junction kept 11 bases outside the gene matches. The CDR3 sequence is CACQMRLAAPYEQYF. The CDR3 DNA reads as TGTGCCTGCCAAATGCGACTAGCGGCCCCCTACGAGCAGTACTTC. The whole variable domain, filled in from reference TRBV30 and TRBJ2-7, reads SQTIHQWPATLVQPVGSPLSLECTVEGTSNPNLYWYRQAAGRGLQLLFYSVGIGQISSEVPQNLSASRPQDRQFILSSKKLLLSDSGFYLCACQMRLAAPYEQYFGPGTRLTVT.

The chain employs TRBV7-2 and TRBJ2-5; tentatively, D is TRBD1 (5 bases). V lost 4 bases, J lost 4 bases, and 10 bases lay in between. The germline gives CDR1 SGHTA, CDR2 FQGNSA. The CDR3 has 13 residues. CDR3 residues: CASSSSRVETQYF. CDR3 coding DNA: TGTGCCAGCAGCTCGTCCAGGGTAGAGACCCAGTACTTC.

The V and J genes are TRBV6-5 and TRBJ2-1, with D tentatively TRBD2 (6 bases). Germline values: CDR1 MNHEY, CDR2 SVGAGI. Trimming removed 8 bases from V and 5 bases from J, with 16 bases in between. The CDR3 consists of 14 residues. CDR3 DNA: TGTGCCAGCTCACAGCGGGCGAGCGACAATGAGCAGTTCTTC. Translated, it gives CASSQRASDNEQFF.